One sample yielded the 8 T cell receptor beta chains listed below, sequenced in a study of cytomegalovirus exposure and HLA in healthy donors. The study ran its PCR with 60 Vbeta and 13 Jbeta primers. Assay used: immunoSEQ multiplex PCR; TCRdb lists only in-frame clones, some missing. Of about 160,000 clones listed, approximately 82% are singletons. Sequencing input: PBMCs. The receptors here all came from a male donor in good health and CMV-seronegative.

CDR3 coding DNA: TGTGCCAGCAGCTTGCCGGGACTAGCCTCCTACGAGCAGTACTTC. Amino acid sequence: CASSLPGLASYEQYF. The chain joins TRBV5-4 to TRBJ2-5; TRBD2 aligns across 9 bases. The J call may be faulty, since TRBJ2-7 better matches the DNA end. This CDR3 is built from 15 residues. Germline CDR1 SGHNT, CDR2 YYREEE (reference sequence).

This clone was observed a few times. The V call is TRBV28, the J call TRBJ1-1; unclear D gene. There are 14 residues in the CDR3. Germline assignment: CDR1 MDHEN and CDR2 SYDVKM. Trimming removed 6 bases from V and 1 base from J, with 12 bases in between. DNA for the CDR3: TGTGCCAGCAGACTACCGGCATCGAACACTGAAGCTTTCTTT. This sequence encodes CASRLPASNTEAFF.

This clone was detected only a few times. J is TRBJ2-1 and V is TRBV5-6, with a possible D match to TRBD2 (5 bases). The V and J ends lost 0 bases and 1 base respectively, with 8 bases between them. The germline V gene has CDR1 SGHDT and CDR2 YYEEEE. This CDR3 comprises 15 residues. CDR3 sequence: CASSLAGDSYNEQFF. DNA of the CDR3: TGTGCCAGCAGCTTGGCCGGGGATTCCTACAATGAGCAGTTCTTC.

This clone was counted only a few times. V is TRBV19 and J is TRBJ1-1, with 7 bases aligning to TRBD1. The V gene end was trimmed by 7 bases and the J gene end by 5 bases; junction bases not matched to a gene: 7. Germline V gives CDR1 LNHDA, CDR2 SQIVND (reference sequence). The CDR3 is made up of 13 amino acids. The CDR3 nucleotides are TGTGCCAGTACCCAGGGACAGAAAACTGAAGCTTTCTTT. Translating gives CASTQGQKTEAFF.

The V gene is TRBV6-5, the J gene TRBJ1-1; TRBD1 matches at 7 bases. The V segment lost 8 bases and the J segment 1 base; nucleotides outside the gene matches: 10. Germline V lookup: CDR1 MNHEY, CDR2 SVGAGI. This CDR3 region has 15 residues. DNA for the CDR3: TGTGCCAGCCGCGGTCAGGGGGTTTGGAACACTGAAGCTTTCTTT. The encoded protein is CASRGQGVWNTEAFF.

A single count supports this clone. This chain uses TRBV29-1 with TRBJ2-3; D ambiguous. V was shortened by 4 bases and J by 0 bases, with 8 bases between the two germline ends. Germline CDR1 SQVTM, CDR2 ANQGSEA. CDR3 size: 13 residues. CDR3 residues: CSVGRVSTDTQYF. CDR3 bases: TGCAGCGTTGGTCGCGTTAGCACAGATACGCAGTATTTT.

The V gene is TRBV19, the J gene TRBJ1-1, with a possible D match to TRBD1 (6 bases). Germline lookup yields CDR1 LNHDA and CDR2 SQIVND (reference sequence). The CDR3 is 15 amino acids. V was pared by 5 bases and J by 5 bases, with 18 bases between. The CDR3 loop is CASSFPRTGSTEAFF. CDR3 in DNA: TGTGCCAGTAGTTTCCCTCGCACAGGGTCAACTGAAGCTTTCTTT.

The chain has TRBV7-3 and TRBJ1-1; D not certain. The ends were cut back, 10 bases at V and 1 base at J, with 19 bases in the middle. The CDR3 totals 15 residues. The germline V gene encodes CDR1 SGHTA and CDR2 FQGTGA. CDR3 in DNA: TGTGCCATAAAGCGGGGAGGCGGCCCGAACACTGAAGCTTTCTTT. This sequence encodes CAIKRGGGPNTEAFF. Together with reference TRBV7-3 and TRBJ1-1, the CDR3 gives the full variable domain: GAGVSQTPSNKVTEKGKYVELRCDPISGHTALYWYRQSLGQGPEFLIYFQGTGAADDSGLPNDRFFAVRPEGSVSTLKIQRTERGDSAVYLCAIKRGGGPNTEAFFGQGTRLTVV.